This entry lists 13 T cell receptor beta chains sequenced from one sample in a study of cytomegalovirus exposure and HLA in healthy donors. PCR involved 60 Vbeta and 13 Jbeta primers. Generated by immunoSEQ multiplex PCR, the TCRdb table keeps only in-frame clones and is missing some. The sample carries roughly 90,000 clones, around 80% recorded once. Sequencing was performed on PBMCs. The receptors stem from a man aged 25 to 40 in good health and CMV-seronegative.

CDR3 loop: CASSRARQPGNTIYF. Written as DNA, the CDR3 is TGTGCCAGCAGCCGGGCCCGACAGCCTGGAAACACCATATATTTT. The chain couples TRBV7-2 to TRBJ1-3; possible D gene TRBD1, 5 bases. Germline CDR1 and CDR2: SGHTA and FQGNSA. V lost 5 bases to trimming and J lost 2 bases, with 13 bases between them. CDR3 length: 15 residues.

This clone appeared a few times. The chain links TRBV6-4 to TRBJ2-3, with 7 positions matching TRBD1. CDR3 length: 15 residues. CDR1 is MRHNA and CDR2 is SNTAGT in the germline V gene. The J segment lost 2 bases and the V segment lost 5 bases, leaving 7 bases of the junction unmatched. The CDR3 is CASSLRDRDTDTQYF. In DNA form, the CDR3 reads TGTGCCAGCAGTCTCCGGGACAGAGACACAGATACGCAGTATTTT.

The genes are TRBV9 and TRBJ1-5; the D gene is possibly TRBD1 (5 bases). This CDR3 is built from 14 residues. Germline CDR1 reads SGDLS; CDR2 reads YYNGEE. V lost 2 bases and J lost 2, with 8 bases in between. This chain's CDR3 is CASSVGGGNQPQHF. The CDR3 DNA sequence: TGTGCCAGCAGCGTGGGGGGAGGCAATCAGCCCCAGCATTTT.

V gene TRBV5-4 combines with J gene TRBJ2-2; 14 bases match TRBD2. Trimming took 4 bases from V and 7 from J; bases not matched to a gene: 9. The germline gives CDR1 SGHNT, CDR2 YYREEE (reference sequence). The CDR3 loop spans 17 amino acids. This chain's CDR3 is CASSPPGLAGAGGELFF. The CDR3 DNA sequence: TGTGCCAGCAGCCCTCCGGGACTAGCGGGAGCGGGCGGGGAGCTGTTTTTT.

The V gene is TRBV5-6, the J gene TRBJ2-5; 10 nucleotides line up with TRBD1. The J call is doubtful: the DNA matches TRBJ2-7 better. This CDR3 is 14 amino acids long. Germline assignment: CDR1 SGHDT and CDR2 YYEEEE. The CDR3 protein is CASSRRDRGGEQYF. The CDR3 DNA sequence: TGTGCCAGCAGCCGCCGGGACAGGGGAGGCGAGCAGTACTTC.

This rearrangement joins TRBV15 to TRBJ1-1; 8 nucleotides match TRBD1. Per the germline V gene, CDR1 is LNHNV and CDR2 is YYDKDF (reference sequence). The CDR3 has 14 amino acids. After removal of 4 bases from V and 5 bases from J, the junction contained 6 bases not matched to a gene. The CDR3 region has the DNA TGTGCCACCAGCACCAGGGGGCGAAATACTGAAGCTTTCTTT. This gives the protein CATSTRGRNTEAFF.

V usage is TRBV2 and J usage is TRBJ1-5; the D is unclear. V gave up 5 bases and J gave up 3 bases, with 11 bases separating them. Germline V lookup: CDR1 SNHLY, CDR2 FYNNEI. This CDR3 is 14 amino acids long. CDR3 residues: CASSRDTYNQPQHF. The DNA for the CDR3 is TGTGCCAGCAGTAGAGACACATACAATCAGCCCCAGCATTTT.

This clone was picked up one time. As DNA, the CDR3 is TGTGCCAGCAGCCGGCTGACAGGGTTGTCCACTGAAGCTTTCTTT. It encodes CASSRLTGLSTEAFF. V is TRBV14 and J is TRBJ1-1; 7 nucleotides match TRBD1. The CDR3 is 15 residues long. The V and J ends lost 4 bases and 4 bases, in that order; junction bases with no gene match: 9. The germline V gene encodes CDR1 SGHDN and CDR2 FVKESK.

This rearrangement joins TRBV28 to TRBJ2-1; 7 bases fit TRBD1. This CDR3 contains 13 residues. CDR1 is MDHEN and CDR2 is SYDVKM in the germline V gene. With 6 bases clipped from V and 14 bases from J, the junction kept 13 bases outside the gene matches. This CDR3 is CASSRKGQSRKFF. The CDR3 DNA follows: TGTGCCAGCAGCCGTAAGGGACAGTCGCGGAAGTTCTTC.

This rearrangement joins TRBV9 to TRBJ2-1, with 10 nucleotides matching TRBD2. The junction had 5 bases not matched to a gene; V was cut back by 0 bases and J by 8 bases. Germline lookup yields CDR1 SGDLS and CDR2 YYNGEE. The CDR3 has 15 amino acids. CDR3 amino acids: CASSVAAGGPHEQFF. Here the CDR3 DNA reads TGTGCCAGCAGCGTAGCAGCGGGGGGGCCCCATGAGCAGTTCTTC.

The rearrangement joins TRBV18 to TRBJ2-7, with D perhaps matching TRBD1 (7 bases). V lost 2 bases and J 2 bases, leaving 10 bases between the germline ends. Per the germline V gene, CDR1 is KGHSH and CDR2 is LQKENI. The CDR3 contains 14 residues. In nucleotides, the CDR3 is TGTGCCAGCTCACCAGGAGGGGGCACCTACGAGCAGTACTTC. Its translation: CASSPGGGTYEQYF.

The genes are TRBV12-2 and TRBJ2-7; the D call of TRBD1 is as the table states it, not checked on the DNA. TRBV12-2 is labeled a pseudogene. This CDR3 has 19 amino acids. This chain's CDR3 is CASRLVGFAGRGRVYEQYF. The CDR3 DNA is TGTGCAAGTCGCTTAGTAGGTTTCGCGGGCAGGGGGCGCGTCTACGAGCAGTACTTC.

The gene calls are TRBV4-3 and TRBJ1-2; TRBD1 agrees at 9 bases. Germline V gene data show CDR1 as LGHNA and CDR2 as YSLEER. Trimming cost V 2 bases and J 5 bases; bases outside gene matches: 9. The CDR3 covers 16 residues. The CDR3 nucleotides are TGCGCCAGCAGCCAACTTCCGGGACAGGGTGTTTATGGCTACACCTTC. Encoded protein: CASSQLPGQGVYGYTF.